The entry below gives a single TCR beta chain sequence along with its context. Its specificity is not known. This entry comes from a study of beta chain features in type 1 diabetes. Of the isolated RNA, all was reverse transcribed, and so the sequenced material was expressed TCRB transcripts. Using immunoSEQ multiplex PCR, the repertoire was profiled, and TCRdb retains in-frame clones only, with some absent. The sample carries roughly 120,000 clones, 40% recorded once. One heparinised draw of blood, averaging roughly 120 mL, came from each donor. CD4+ cells of the naive, central memory, regulatory and stem cell-like memory types were sorted via CD45RO/CCR7/CD25/CD127/CD95/CD27. The CDR3 consists of 17 residues. Trimming at V came to 3 bases and at J to 0 bases, leaving 3 bases not matched to a gene. CDR1 is SGHAT, CDR2 FQNNGV, per germline. Study-wide results and limits: Comparison showed that naive, central memory and Treg TCRB repertoires appeared more similar among patients than among healthy donors.

J is TRBJ2-6 and V is TRBV11-2; 9 positions match TRBD2. Sequenced input: stem cell memory CD4+ T cells from blood. The receptor was derived from a woman in her late teens or twenties in good health. CDR3 sequence: CASSLRLAVSGANVLTF. Here the CDR3 DNA reads TGTGCCAGCAGCTTGAGACTAGCGGTCTCTGGGGCCAACGTCCTGACTTTC.